This T cell receptor (beta chain) was identified in a study of shared clonotypes between healthy human individuals (dated by TCRdb to the early 2020s). The study in broad terms: A couple of women and three men aged 18 to 49 years were included in the cohort. For each donor, CD4 naive and CD4 memory were each run on three plates, CD8 naive on two plates, and CD8 memory on one plate. The study deeply sequenced blood TCR repertoires of several healthy adults to estimate repertoire size and the extent of clonotype sharing between individuals. Different laboratories and diverse techniques were used to prepare libraries and sequence TCR repertoires, to increase sequencing depth and limit assay-specific biases. Per donor, leukapheresis produced somewhere between about 0.94 and 10 billion PBMCs. Findings and caveats that apply to the study as a whole: Only blood was sampled, and tissue TCR repertoires likely differ from those in blood. Compared with non-shared clonotypes, the clonotypes found in all four sorted-subset donors had higher generation probabilities. Because the study included only a small number of donors, the genetic and exposure-history diversity represented was limited. Sharing across a few donors was observed for 4.5% to 6.5% of naive CD4, around 3.5% of naive CD8, 2% to 2.5% of memory CD4, and less than 0.45% of memory CD8 clonotypes. Naive subsets generally had larger estimated clonotype richness than memory subsets. Based on pairwise subsampling, the degree of clonotype sharing among donors was expected to be affected by sequencing depth. Incomplete sequencing was indicated by rarefaction of sorted-subset datasets, despite the large sequencing depth.

A distance of 8 bases separates the germline ends of V and J, which lose 0 bases and 11 bases respectively. CDR1 and CDR2 are read off the germline V gene as LGHNA and YNFKEQ. From its cysteine to its phenylalanine, the CDR3 spans 12 amino acids. Only the CDR3 DNA stays, 36 bases, in frame from base 1. The donors were healthy, HIV-negative adults with no recently reported acute infections or vaccinations. Every donor was a Caucasian adult residing in Nashville, Tennessee, USA. CD4+ T cells were enriched through magnetic negative selection, after which naive cells were positively selected on CD45RA and the remaining negative fraction served as the memory subset. After blood collection by leukapheresis, PBMCs were isolated using Ficoll-Histopaque density gradient centrifugation and then cryopreserved in the vapor phase of liquid nitrogen. Analytical flow cytometry was used to check the purity and quantity of each magnetically sorted T cell population. Each sorted fraction had its genomic DNA isolated and then quantified by UV absorbance on a Nanodrop 2000c.

About this clone itself: This receptor's antigen is unknown. Base qualities are missing; no much larger clone stands one base away.

Using the deep immunoSEQ assay, multiplex PCR amplified TCR CDR3 regions from genomic DNA. Extracted genomic DNA from each cell subset was spread evenly across all wells of several immunoSEQ 96-well plates, with each plate serving as a replicate. Each replicate PCR for sorted subsets received roughly 200 ng genomic DNA, equal to about 30,000 T cell genomes. Purified libraries were measured with a Qubit 3.0 fluorometer, size-checked on a Bioanalyzer 2100, and measured again with the KAPA Library Quantification kit. Every immunoSEQ 96-well plate was sequenced on a dedicated single-read 150-cycle Illumina NextSeq 550 flow cell. The original pipeline was this. Because the immunoSEQ output included only junctional sequences and no quality scores, the filtering could not be the same as the filtering used for full-length reads. To assign V/J genes and CDR3, sequences were annotated against IMGT germline references using PyIR, a Python wrapper for IgBLAST v1.9. Reads were removed for weak V/J assignments (E-value above 1e-6), missing CDR3, stop codons, out-of-frame junctions, or ambiguous translated residues. V3J clonotypes were defined as sequences sharing the same inferred V gene, J gene, and CDR3 amino acid sequence. To compute the percentage overlap between repertoires, the number of shared unique clonotypes was divided by the size of the smaller repertoire. Repertoire richness was assessed with RTK rarefaction, the Chao1 estimator, and Recon v2.1 estimates of unobserved clonotypes. Generation probabilities were computed with OLGA for all TCRbeta clonotypes obtained by the gDNA method from several donors. Not all clones reach the TCRdb copy of this immuneACCESS table, which keeps in-frame sequences only. Checked studies attribute under half of the gap to unresolved V genes and leave the rest unexplained. V, J and clone size were drawn from that table, and D and trimming were deduced from the DNA. The sample has approximately 2.3 million clones on record, roughly 93% of them singletons. About 0.41% of the sample rests with the top ten.

This clonotype was obtained from a young man in good health. Some clones in this sample may be carry-over from other donors' samples. In this chain, TRBV4-2 is recombined with TRBJ1-5; TRBD1 might be the D gene, on 5 matching bases. Sequencing input: naive CD4+ T cells from PBMCs. Read against the paper, the sample's cell subset or site label means: CD45RA+ positively selected. In nucleotides, the sequence is TGTGCCAGCAGCCAAGACAGGGTGACCCAGCATTTT. It specifies CASSQDRVTQHF.